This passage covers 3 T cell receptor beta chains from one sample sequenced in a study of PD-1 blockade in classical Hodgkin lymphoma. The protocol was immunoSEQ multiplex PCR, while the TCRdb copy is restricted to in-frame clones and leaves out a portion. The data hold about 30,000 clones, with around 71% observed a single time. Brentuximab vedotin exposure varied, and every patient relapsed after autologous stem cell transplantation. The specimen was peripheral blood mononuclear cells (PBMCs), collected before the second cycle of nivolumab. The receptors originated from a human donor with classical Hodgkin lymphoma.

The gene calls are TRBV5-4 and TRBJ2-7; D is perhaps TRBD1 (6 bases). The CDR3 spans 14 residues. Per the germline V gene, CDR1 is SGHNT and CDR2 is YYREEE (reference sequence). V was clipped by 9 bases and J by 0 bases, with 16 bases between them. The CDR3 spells CAITDQGSSYEQYF. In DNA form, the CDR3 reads TGTGCCATCACTGACCAGGGGAGCTCCTACGAGCAGTACTTC.

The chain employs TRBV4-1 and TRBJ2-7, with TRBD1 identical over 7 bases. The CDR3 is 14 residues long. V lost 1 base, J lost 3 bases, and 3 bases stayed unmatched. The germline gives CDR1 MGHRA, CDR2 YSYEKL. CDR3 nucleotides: TGCGCCAGCAGCCAAGCGACAGGGTACTACGAGCAGTACTTC. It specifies CASSQATGYYEQYF.

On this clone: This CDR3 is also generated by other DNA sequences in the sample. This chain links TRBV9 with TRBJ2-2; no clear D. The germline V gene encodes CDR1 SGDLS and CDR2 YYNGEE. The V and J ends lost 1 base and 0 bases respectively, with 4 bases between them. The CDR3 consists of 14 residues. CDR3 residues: CASSVLANTGELFF. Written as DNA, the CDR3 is TGTGCCAGCAGCGTACTAGCGAACACCGGGGAGCTGTTTTTT.